These 29 T cell receptor beta chains originate from one sample sequenced in a study of T cell changes during pregnancy in multiple sclerosis. Libraries were prepared by immunoSEQ multiplex PCR; TCRdb keeps only in-frame clonotypes and omits some of them. The sample records about 70,000 clones, 80% to 95% being singletons. The source material was CD8+ T cells from peripheral blood mononuclear cells, sampled in the third trimester of pregnancy. These receptor sequences come from a female donor in good health, enrolled as a control in a pregnancy study.

This chain connects TRBV7-9 to TRBJ2-1, with TRBD1 identical over 7 bases. Germline V lookup: CDR1 SEHNR, CDR2 FQNEAQ (reference sequence). CDR3 length equals 16 residues. The V segment lost 6 bases and the J segment 6 bases; nucleotides outside the gene matches: 14. The DNA of the CDR3 is TGTGCCAGCAGGGACAACAGGGGCCCCCAGAGCAATGAGCAGTTCTTC. It codes for CASRDNRGPQSNEQFF.

CDR3 coding DNA: TGTGCCAGCAGTTTGACAGACCGGTCCTATGGCTACACCTTC. The encoded protein is CASSLTDRSYGYTF. The chain is built from TRBV27 and TRBJ1-2; possible D gene TRBD1, 5 bases. The CDR3 has 14 residues. V was clipped by 3 bases and J by 4 bases, with 12 bases between them. Germline CDR1 reads MNHEY; CDR2 reads SMNVEV (reference sequence).

This clone was seen a single time. V usage is TRBV9 and J usage is TRBJ1-1, with 11 bases fitting TRBD1. V was pared by 3 bases and J by 3 bases, with 4 bases of the junction left unmatched. The CDR3 length is 15 residues. Germline CDR1 SGDLS, CDR2 YYNGEE. CDR3 in DNA: TGTGCCAGCAGCGGAGAGGGACAGGGGGACACTGAAGCTTTCTTT. It is translated as CASSGEGQGDTEAFF.

The chain uses TRBV9 and TRBJ2-2; 11 nucleotides align to TRBD2. Germline CDR1 and CDR2: SGDLS and YYNGEE. The junction had 5 bases not matched to a gene; V was cut back by 0 bases and J by 4 bases. The CDR3 covers 17 residues. In nucleotides, the CDR3 is TGTGCCAGCAGCGTAGGAGGGACTAGCGGTGTCACCGGGGAGCTGTTTTTT. Its translation is CASSVGGTSGVTGELFF.

The chain uses TRBV30 and TRBJ1-1; TRBD1 aligns across 9 bases. CDR3 length equals 13 residues. Losses at the gene ends were 5 bases for V and 2 bases for J; bases not matched to a gene: 3. CDR1 is GTSNPN, CDR2 SVGIG, per germline (reference sequence). The CDR3 DNA sequence: TGTGCCTGGGGACAGGGGATAAACACTGAAGCTTTCTTT. Translation: CAWGQGINTEAFF.

The chain links TRBV7-9 to TRBJ1-5; unclear D gene. This CDR3 has 13 residues. Per the germline V gene, CDR1 is SEHNR and CDR2 is FQNEAQ (reference sequence). V gave up 5 bases and J gave up 7 bases, with 12 bases separating them. CDR3 bases: TGTGCCAGCAGCCCACTAACTGGACAGCCCCAGCATTTT. Protein sequence: CASSPLTGQPQHF.

On this clone itself: This same CDR3 is encoded by further DNA sequences in the sample. J is TRBJ1-2 and V is TRBV27; 8 bases are shared with TRBD1. This CDR3 spans 13 amino acids. CDR1 is MNHEY, CDR2 SMNVEV, per germline (reference sequence). V shed 2 bases and J 5 bases; nucleotides not matched to a gene: 1. CDR3 region: CASSLGQGYGYTF. CDR3 DNA sequence: TGTGCCAGCAGTTTAGGACAGGGATATGGCTACACCTTC.

The chain joins TRBV4-3 to TRBJ2-7; no definite D call. Trimming removed 4 bases at V and 0 bases at J, with 13 bases between. CDR1 is LGHNA and CDR2 is YSLEER in the germline V gene. The CDR3 spans 15 residues. CDR3 nucleotides: TGCGCCAGCAGCCCCTCCATTAGAGCCTCCTACGAGCAGTACTTC. Amino acids: CASSPSIRASYEQYF.

This chain joins TRBV19 and TRBJ1-1, with TRBD1 matching over 10 bases. V dropped 3 bases and J dropped 3; count of bases not matched to a gene: 4. Germline V gives CDR1 LNHDA, CDR2 SQIVND (reference sequence). There are 15 residues in the CDR3. CDR3 DNA: TGTGCCAGTAGTATCCGGGGACAGGGGTACACTGAAGCTTTCTTT. It specifies CASSIRGQGYTEAFF.

The rearrangement joins TRBV2 to TRBJ1-1; 8 bases match TRBD1. This CDR3 is 14 amino acids long. From germline, CDR1 is SNHLY and CDR2 FYNNEI. V dropped 5 bases and J dropped 4; count of bases not matched to a gene: 6. The CDR3 is CASSPGGAGTEAFF. The CDR3 DNA sequence: TGTGCCAGCAGTCCAGGGGGCGCGGGCACTGAAGCTTTCTTT.

The rearrangement joins TRBV7-2 to TRBJ1-1, with D possibly matching TRBD1 (6 bases). Germline assignment: CDR1 SGHTA and CDR2 FQGNSA. This CDR3 comprises 12 residues. The V gene lost 4 bases and the J gene lost 6 bases, with 9 bases spanning the gap. The CDR3 loop is CASSYRTAEAFF. Here the CDR3 DNA reads TGTGCCAGCAGCTATAGGACAGCTGAAGCTTTCTTT.

This rearrangement joins TRBV27 to TRBJ2-7, with 10 bases aligning to TRBD1. Germline CDR1 is MNHEY and CDR2 is SMNVEV (reference sequence). V lost 5 bases to trimming and J lost 5 bases; unmatched junction nucleotides: 6. This CDR3 region has 14 residues. This CDR3 reads CASSPGTGVDEQYF. CDR3 DNA: TGTGCCAGCAGTCCGGGGACAGGGGTCGACGAGCAGTACTTC.

The V and J genes are TRBV7-9 and TRBJ2-7; 7 bases map to TRBD2. Germline V CDR1 and CDR2: SEHNR, FQNEAQ (reference sequence). V lost 6 bases to trimming and J lost 4 bases; unmatched junction nucleotides: 6. This CDR3 comprises 13 residues. The CDR3, as DNA: TGTGCCAGCAGAGGGAGCGGGGATTACGAGCAGTACTTC. Amino acid sequence: CASRGSGDYEQYF.

V and J are TRBV7-2 and TRBJ2-7; possible D gene TRBD2, 5 bases. Trimming took 4 bases from V and 5 from J, leaving 18 bases between them. Per the germline V gene, CDR1 is SGHTA and CDR2 is FQGNSA. This CDR3 comprises 15 residues. The CDR3 loop reads CASSSRDLVSHEQYF. The CDR3 coding sequence is TGTGCCAGCAGCTCCCGGGATCTAGTGTCCCACGAGCAGTACTTC.

This clone was seen just once. The V gene is TRBV4-3, the J gene TRBJ1-1, with D hard to call. Germline assignment: CDR1 LGHNA and CDR2 YSLEER. Trimming pared 0 bases from V and 2 bases from J, leaving 10 bases between. CDR3 length: 15 residues. CDR3: CASSQDSRGNTEAFF. CDR3 sequence (DNA): TGCGCCAGCAGCCAAGATTCACGGGGAAACACTGAAGCTTTCTTT.

This chain uses TRBV6-1 with TRBJ1-1, with 10 bases lining up with TRBD1. Germline V gene lookup returns CDR1 MNHNS and CDR2 SASEGT. The CDR3 covers 16 residues. The V segment lost 1 base and the J segment 3 bases; nucleotides outside the gene matches: 5. The CDR3 sequence: CASSEVVGTGDTEAFF. The CDR3 DNA is TGTGCCAGCAGTGAAGTAGTCGGGACAGGGGACACTGAAGCTTTCTTT.

The gene calls are TRBV7-6 and TRBJ2-3; 7 bases agree with TRBD2. V lost 5 bases to trimming and J lost 2 bases; unmatched junction nucleotides: 10. From germline, CDR1 is SGHVS and CDR2 FNYEAQ. CDR3 size: 16 residues. CDR3 in DNA: TGTGCCAGCAGCAAAGGTGGGGGGAGGGTCACAGATACGCAGTATTTT. As protein: CASSKGGGRVTDTQYF.

By sample share, this clone is medium-sized. This chain links TRBV4-2 with TRBJ2-7; perhaps TRBD2 as D (5 bases). Trimming took 0 bases from V and 4 from J, leaving 19 bases between them. CDR3 size: 17 residues. The germline V gene has CDR1 LGHNA and CDR2 YNFKEQ. In DNA, the CDR3 is TGTGCCAGCAGCCAAGATCTAGCATCGGACGGCCTATACGAGCAGTACTTC. Translating gives CASSQDLASDGLYEQYF.

The V gene is TRBV6-5, the J gene TRBJ2-3; TRBD2 might be the D (5 bases). The CDR3 consists of 14 residues. Per germline, CDR1 MNHEY and CDR2 SVGAGI. The V and J ends lost 6 bases and 1 base respectively, with 11 bases between them. The CDR3 DNA reads TGTGCCAGCAGCCCCAAGCGGCGCACAGATACGCAGTATTTT. Protein: CASSPKRRTDTQYF.

The J gene is TRBJ2-7, the V gene TRBV7-9, with TRBD2 identical over 7 bases. This CDR3 contains 15 residues. Germline CDR1 is SEHNR and CDR2 is FQNEAQ (reference sequence). V lost 1 base to trimming and J lost 3 bases; unmatched junction nucleotides: 6. The CDR3 loop is CASSLGKGGFYEQYF. In nucleotides, the CDR3 is TGTGCCAGCAGCTTAGGAAAGGGAGGGTTCTACGAGCAGTACTTC.

V and J are TRBV7-9 and TRBJ1-1, with TRBD1 matching 8 bases. Per germline, CDR1 SEHNR and CDR2 FQNEAQ (reference sequence). The CDR3 sequence is 14 residues long. The V gene end was trimmed by 2 bases and the J gene end by 5 bases; junction bases not matched to a gene: 4. DNA of the CDR3: TGTGCCAGCAGCTTATCAGGGGACAGGACTGAAGCTTTCTTT. Protein sequence: CASSLSGDRTEAFF. The variable domain in full, completed from reference TRBV7-9 and TRBJ1-1, reads DTGVSQNPRHKITKRGQNVTFRCDPISEHNRLYWYRQTLGQGPEFLTYFQNEAQLEKSRLLSDRFSAERPKGSFSTLEIQRTEQGDSAMYLCASSLSGDRTEAFFGQGTRLTVV.

This chain uses TRBV30 with TRBJ2-1, with 11 bases fitting TRBD1. The CDR3 extends over 12 amino acids. Germline V gene data show CDR1 as GTSNPN and CDR2 as SVGIG (reference sequence). Germline trimming cut 3 bases from V and 9 bases from J; bases unmatched to any gene: 1. The CDR3: CAWRGQGVEQFF. In nucleotides, the CDR3 is TGTGCCTGGAGGGGACAGGGGGTTGAGCAGTTCTTC.

The chain is built from TRBV6-1 and TRBJ2-7, with 8 bases identical to TRBD1. The germline CDR1 and CDR2 sequences are MNHNS and SASEGT. The CDR3 is made up of 16 amino acids. V was clipped by 3 bases and J by 0 bases; unmatched bases: 7. The DNA of the CDR3 is TGTGCCAGCAGTGACCCCAGGGGGCCCGGCTCCTACGAGCAGTACTTC. Amino acid sequence: CASSDPRGPGSYEQYF.

The J gene is TRBJ2-7, the V gene TRBV9; 9 bases map to TRBD1. The CDR3 loop spans 14 amino acids. The germline gives CDR1 SGDLS, CDR2 YYNGEE. V lost 0 bases and J lost 5; bases outside the gene matches: 3. The CDR3 DNA follows: TGTGCCAGCAGCGTAGGACAGGGGGTTAACGAGCAGTACTTC. Protein product: CASSVGQGVNEQYF.

The chain couples TRBV27 to TRBJ2-7, with D possibly TRBD1 on 5 matching bases. The CDR3 is 13 residues long. V was shortened by 3 bases and J by 5 bases, with 11 bases between the two germline ends. Germline-derived CDR1 and CDR2 are MNHEY and SMNVEV (reference sequence). CDR3 residues: CASSFPGAHEQYF. The CDR3 DNA reads as TGTGCCAGCAGTTTTCCTGGGGCCCACGAGCAGTACTTC.

This chain connects TRBV5-6 to TRBJ2-7; 9 positions agree with TRBD1. CDR1 SGHDT and CDR2 YYEEEE come from the germline V gene. This CDR3 contains 13 residues. Losses at the gene ends were 8 bases for V and 3 bases for J; bases not matched to a gene: 6. The CDR3 region is CASNPGQGYEQYF. The CDR3 coding sequence is TGTGCCAGTAATCCGGGACAGGGCTACGAGCAGTACTTC. The whole variable domain, remainder taken from reference TRBV5-6 and TRBJ2-7, is DAGVTQSPTHLIKTRGQQVTLRCSPKSGHDTVSWYQQALGQGPQFIFQYYEEEERQRGNFPDRFSGHQFPNYSSELNVNALLLGDSALYLCASNPGQGYEQYFGPGTRLTVT.

This clone has just one count. J is TRBJ2-3 and V is TRBV7-9, with D perhaps TRBD1 (6 bases). This CDR3 spans 16 amino acids. CDR1 SEHNR and CDR2 FQNEAQ come from the germline V gene (reference sequence). V was shortened by 5 bases and J by 3 bases, with 18 bases between the two germline ends. CDR3 nucleotides: TGTGCCAGCAGCCCCTCGGGGCAGGGGATAACAGATACGCAGTATTTT. Amino acid sequence: CASSPSGQGITDTQYF.

The chain is built from TRBV6-1 and TRBJ1-4; 9 bases fit TRBD1. CDR3 length equals 14 residues. Unmatched junction bases numbered 3, after V lost 3 bases and J lost 7 bases. Germline CDR1 MNHNS, CDR2 SASEGT. DNA of the CDR3: TGTGCCAGCAGTGACCGGGACAGGGTTGAAAAACTGTTTTTT. Residues: CASSDRDRVEKLFF.

V gene TRBV11-2 combines with J gene TRBJ2-7; the D gene is possibly TRBD2 (5 bases). Germline V gene data show CDR1 as SGHAT and CDR2 as FQNNGV. Trimming shortened V by 2 bases and J by 3 bases, and 11 bases separated the two germline ends. The CDR3 has 14 residues. The CDR3 coding sequence is TGTGCCAGCAGCTTATCCGGCGGAGGCTACGAGCAGTACTTC. Protein sequence: CASSLSGGGYEQYF.